The T cell receptor (beta chain) described here comes from a study of early T cells in non-severe SARS-CoV-2 infection. For the study at large: Bulk RNA taken from unsorted whole blood was sequenced, leaving chains unpaired.

Whole-study results and caveats: CD4 and private specificities were missed by VDJdb matching, which favored anti-spike CD8 responses.

This clonotype was picked up many times. The antigen remains unidentified. Unique molecular identifiers (one per individual cDNA molecule) were attached. Each CDR3 protein gets one entry after TCRdb re-called the 5' RACE reads with MiXCR. The profile covers 24,000 or so distinct CDR3 sequences, with 4.5% to 7% appearing a single time and less than 3% taken by the ten largest. Germline V gene data show CDR1 as MDHEN and CDR2 as SYDVKM. This CDR3 has 16 amino acids. V gave up 3 bases and J gave up 6 bases, with 15 bases separating them. The genes are TRBV28 and TRBJ1-6; a weak D match, TRBD1 (5 bases). The sample consisted of whole blood. This clonotype was sampled from an adult who was a healthcare worker with PCR-confirmed SARS-CoV-2 infection or an uninfected control (not recorded which). CDR3 sequence: CASSFVKGVLNSPLHF. The CDR3 region has the DNA TGTGCCAGCAGTTTTGTGAAAGGGGTCCTTAATTCACCCCTCCACTTT.